This TCR beta chain was sequenced during a study of cytomegalovirus exposure and HLA in healthy donors. Study-level information: The same platform was used for the 120 or so validation repertoires as for the 600 to 700 first-cohort repertoires, as reported in a later analysis.

The donors were part of the 120-subject validation cohort, which stood apart from the approximately 640-subject first cohort. Trimming cost V 0 bases and J 2 bases; bases outside gene matches: 7. In germline, CDR1 is SGHVS, CDR2 FQNEAQ. CDR3 size: 16 residues. Repertoires were generated with immunoSEQ multiplex PCR, while TCRdb's copy carries only in-frame clones and drops some. The sample consists of some 84,000 clones, roughly 88% of them appearing once. Broader study findings: The investigators catalogued 164 TCR beta chains as cytomegalovirus-associated. Rare TCR sequences dominated, though some public TCRs recurred in many donors.

To note about this clone: The target antigen is unknown.

The sequence came from a young man in good health and CMV-seronegative. The sample was PBMCs. The chain has TRBV7-8 and TRBJ2-7; TRBD1 agrees at 7 bases. DNA for the CDR3: TGTGCCAGCAGCTTAGCACGACAGGGTCCCCCCTACGAGCAGTACTTC. As protein: CASSLARQGPPYEQYF.